This paragraph covers one TCR beta chain sequence. Its specificity is not known. TCRdb recomputed calls from the reads with MiXCR, one row per CDR3 protein. The sample comprises around 740,000 distinct CDR3 sequences, 35% to 40% of which are singletons, and under 3.5% rests with the top ten. This specimen comes from a study of T cell repertoires in cytomegalovirus infection. About the study: Both a matching HLA type and CMV infection were indicated by public TCR beta signatures.

Germline CDR1 SNHLY, CDR2 FYNNEI. The V and J ends lost 7 bases and 2 bases respectively, with 12 bases between them. The CDR3 covers 14 residues. Findings of the study overall: HLA-C-restricted CMV clonotypes gave the most frequent clonotype in two of eight donors.

Material: PBMCs. This chain connects TRBV2 to TRBJ1-5; D gene uncertain. This receptor was taken from a human donor in good health (CMV status not recorded). Some clones in this sample may be carry-over from other donors' samples. CDR3 loop: CASKTEVRNQPQHF. CDR3 coding DNA: TGTGCCAGCAAAACAGAAGTTCGCAATCAGCCCCAGCATTTT.